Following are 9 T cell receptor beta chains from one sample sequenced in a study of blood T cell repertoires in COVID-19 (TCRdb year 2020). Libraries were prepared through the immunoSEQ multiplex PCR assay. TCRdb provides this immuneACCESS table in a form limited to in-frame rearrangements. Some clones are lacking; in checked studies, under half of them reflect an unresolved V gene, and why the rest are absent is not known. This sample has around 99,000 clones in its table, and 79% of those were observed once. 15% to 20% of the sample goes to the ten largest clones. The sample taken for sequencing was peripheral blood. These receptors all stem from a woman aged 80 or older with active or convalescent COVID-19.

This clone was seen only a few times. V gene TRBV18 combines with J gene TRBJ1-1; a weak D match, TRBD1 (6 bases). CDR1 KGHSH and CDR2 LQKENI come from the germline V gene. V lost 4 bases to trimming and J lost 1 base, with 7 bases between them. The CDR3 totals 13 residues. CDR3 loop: CASSQGQNTEAFF. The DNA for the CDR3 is TGTGCCAGCTCACAGGGACAGAACACTGAAGCTTTCTTT.

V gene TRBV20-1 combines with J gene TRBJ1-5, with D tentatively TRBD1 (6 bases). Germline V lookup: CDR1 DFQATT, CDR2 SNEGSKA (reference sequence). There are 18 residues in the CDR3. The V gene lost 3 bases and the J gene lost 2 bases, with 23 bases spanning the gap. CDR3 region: CSASILTDGGPGNQPQHF. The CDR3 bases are TGCAGTGCTAGTATTTTAACTGACGGGGGGCCTGGCAATCAGCCCCAGCATTTT.

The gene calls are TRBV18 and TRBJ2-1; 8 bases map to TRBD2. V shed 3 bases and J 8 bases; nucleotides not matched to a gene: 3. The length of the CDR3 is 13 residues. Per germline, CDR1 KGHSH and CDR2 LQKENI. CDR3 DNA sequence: TGTGCCAGCTCACCTGGGACTAGTCATGAGCAGTTCTTC. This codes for CASSPGTSHEQFF.

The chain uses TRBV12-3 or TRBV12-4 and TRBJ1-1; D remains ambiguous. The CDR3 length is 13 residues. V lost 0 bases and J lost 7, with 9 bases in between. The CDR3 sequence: CASSLAGSLEAFF. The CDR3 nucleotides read TGTGCCAGCAGTTTAGCGGGCAGCCTTGAAGCTTTCTTT.

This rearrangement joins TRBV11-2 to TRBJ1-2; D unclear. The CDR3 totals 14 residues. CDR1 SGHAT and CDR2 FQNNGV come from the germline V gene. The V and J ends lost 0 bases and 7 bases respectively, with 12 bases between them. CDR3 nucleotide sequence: TGTGCCAGCAGCTTAGATCTAGCCAATCTTGGCTACACCTTC. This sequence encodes CASSLDLANLGYTF. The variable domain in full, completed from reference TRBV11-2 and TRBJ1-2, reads EAGVAQSPRYKIIEKRQSVAFWCNPISGHATLYWYQQILGQGPKLLIQFQNNGVVDDSQLPKDRFSAERLKGVDSTLKIQPAKLEDSAVYLCASSLDLANLGYTFGSGTRLTVV.

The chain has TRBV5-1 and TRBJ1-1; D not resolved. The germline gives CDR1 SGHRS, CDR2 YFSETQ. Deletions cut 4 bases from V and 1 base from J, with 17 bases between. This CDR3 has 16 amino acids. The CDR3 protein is CASSKGESRPNTEAFF. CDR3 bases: TGCGCCAGCAGCAAAGGAGAGAGTCGGCCGAACACTGAAGCTTTCTTT.

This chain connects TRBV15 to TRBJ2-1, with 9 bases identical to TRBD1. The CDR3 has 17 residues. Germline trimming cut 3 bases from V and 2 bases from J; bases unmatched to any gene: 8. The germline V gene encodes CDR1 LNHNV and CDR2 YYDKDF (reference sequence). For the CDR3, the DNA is TGTGCCACCAGCAGGGACACCGGGACAGGGCCCTACAATGAGCAGTTCTTC. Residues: CATSRDTGTGPYNEQFF.

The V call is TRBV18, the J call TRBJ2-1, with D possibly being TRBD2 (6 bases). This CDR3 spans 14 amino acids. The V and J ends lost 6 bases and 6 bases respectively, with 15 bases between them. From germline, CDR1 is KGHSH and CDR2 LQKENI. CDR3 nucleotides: TGTGCCAGCTCCCTCGCGGGGACGACCAATGAGCAGTTCTTC. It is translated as CASSLAGTTNEQFF.

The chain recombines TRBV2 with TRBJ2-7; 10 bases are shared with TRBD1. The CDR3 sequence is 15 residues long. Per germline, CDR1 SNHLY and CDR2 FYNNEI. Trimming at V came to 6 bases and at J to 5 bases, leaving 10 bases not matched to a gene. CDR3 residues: CASSASTGGWDEQYF. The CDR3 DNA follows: TGTGCCAGCAGCGCCTCGACAGGGGGCTGGGACGAGCAGTACTTC.